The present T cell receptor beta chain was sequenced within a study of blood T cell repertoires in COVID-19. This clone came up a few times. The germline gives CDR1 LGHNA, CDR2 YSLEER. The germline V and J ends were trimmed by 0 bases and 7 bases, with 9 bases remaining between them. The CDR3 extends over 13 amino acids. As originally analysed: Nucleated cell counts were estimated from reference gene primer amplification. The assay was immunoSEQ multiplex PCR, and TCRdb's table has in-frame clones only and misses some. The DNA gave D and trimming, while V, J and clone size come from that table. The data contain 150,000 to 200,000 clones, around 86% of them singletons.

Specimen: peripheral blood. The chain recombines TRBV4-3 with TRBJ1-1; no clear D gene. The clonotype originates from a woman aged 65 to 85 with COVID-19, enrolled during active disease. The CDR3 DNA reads TGCGCCAGCAGCCAAGAGTCCATCGGTGAAGCTTTCTTT. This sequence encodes CASSQESIGEAFF.